These 15 T cell receptor beta chains originate from one sample sequenced in a study of blood T cell repertoires in COVID-19. TCRdb's table, derived via immunoSEQ multiplex PCR, lists solely in-frame clones and lacks some. Counted here are 30,000 to 45,000 clones, 85% occurring once; the ten biggest clones make up roughly 14%. Sequencing was performed on peripheral blood. Receptors were obtained from a human donor in a cohort sampled during active COVID-19.

The V gene is TRBV9, the J gene TRBJ1-6, with a possible D match to TRBD1 (6 bases). In germline, CDR1 is SGDLS, CDR2 YYNGEE. Trimming left V 6 bases short and J 9 bases short, with 16 bases between. CDR3 length: 14 amino acids. The DNA for the CDR3 is TGTGCCAGCACCACTGGACAGAACCGTTCACCCCTCCACTTT. It specifies CASTTGQNRSPLHF.

Here the CDR3 reads CASSRGTGQLGEQFF. CDR3 nucleotides: TGTGCCAGCAGCCGGGGGACAGGACAATTGGGTGAGCAGTTCTTC. This chain joins TRBV4-2 and TRBJ2-1; 8 bases map to TRBD1. Germline CDR1 and CDR2: LGHNA and YNFKEQ. V was pared by 4 bases and J by 9 bases, with 11 bases of the junction left unmatched. The CDR3 length is 15 residues.

The chain links TRBV6-2 or TRBV6-3 to TRBJ2-3; 10 nucleotides align to TRBD2. Germline CDR1 MNHEY, CDR2 SVGEGT. This CDR3 is built from 17 residues. The V gene end was trimmed by 4 bases and the J gene end by 2 bases; junction bases not matched to a gene: 9. The CDR3 DNA follows: TGTGCCAGCAGTTTACCCCGTACTAGCGGGACCACAGATACGCAGTATTTT. It encodes CASSLPRTSGTTDTQYF.

The chain carries TRBV19 and TRBJ1-2; TRBD1 aligns across 8 bases. Per germline, CDR1 LNHDA and CDR2 SQIVND (reference sequence). With 9 bases clipped from V and 1 base from J, the junction kept 7 bases outside the gene matches. The CDR3 consists of 14 residues. CDR3 protein: CASWTGRHNYGYTF. In nucleotides, the CDR3 is TGTGCCAGCTGGACAGGGAGGCATAACTATGGCTACACCTTC. Variable domain in full (rest from reference TRBV19 and TRBJ1-2): DGGITQSPKYLFRKEGQNVTLSCEQNLNHDAMYWYRQDPGQGLRLIYYSQIVNDFQKGDIAEGYSVSREKKESFPLTVTSAQKNPTAFYLCASWTGRHNYGYTFGSGTRLTVV.

The rearrangement uses TRBV28 and TRBJ1-1; 9 bases line up with TRBD1. CDR1 MDHEN and CDR2 SYDVKM come from the germline V gene. The CDR3 is 13 residues long. V gave up 2 bases and J gave up 10 bases; unmatched junction bases: 5. CDR3 sequence reads: CASSLGTGLGAFF. For the CDR3, the DNA is TGTGCCAGCAGTTTAGGGACAGGGTTGGGAGCTTTCTTT.

This chain joins TRBV23-1 and TRBJ1-2; D call uncertain. TRBV23-1 qualifies as an ORF whose function is uncertain. The CDR3 is made up of 14 amino acids. V was clipped by 5 bases and J by 7 bases, with 17 bases between them. Here the CDR3 DNA reads TGCGCCAGCAGTTCAAGTGTCCCCCGGGGTGGCTACACCTTC. Its protein product is CASSSSVPRGGYTF.

The chain has TRBV19 and TRBJ2-1, with TRBD1 matching 9 bases. CDR3 length: 15 amino acids. Germline V gives CDR1 LNHDA, CDR2 SQIVND (reference sequence). With V trimmed by 3 bases and J by 8 bases, 8 bases remained unmatched. The CDR3 loop is CASSIIGTGLHEQFF. The CDR3 nucleotides are TGTGCCAGTAGTATTATCGGGACAGGGTTACATGAGCAGTTCTTC. The whole variable domain, filled in from reference TRBV19 and TRBJ2-1, reads DGGITQSPKYLFRKEGQNVTLSCEQNLNHDAMYWYRQDPGQGLRLIYYSQIVNDFQKGDIAEGYSVSREKKESFPLTVTSAQKNPTAFYLCASSIIGTGLHEQFFGPGTRLTVL.

The DNA of the CDR3 is TGTGCCATCAGGGGGACAGGGAATCAGCCCCAGCATTTT. Amino acid sequence: CAIRGTGNQPQHF. The chain carries TRBV10-3 and TRBJ1-5, with 9 bases that match TRBD1. The germline V gene has CDR1 ENHRY and CDR2 SYGVKD. The CDR3 runs 13 residues. Trimming cost V 6 bases and J 4 bases; bases outside gene matches: 1.

The V and J genes are TRBV18 and TRBJ1-1; 11 bases are shared with TRBD1. This CDR3 contains 14 residues. Trimming took 5 bases from V and 4 from J; bases not matched to a gene: 3. Germline-derived CDR1 and CDR2 are KGHSH and LQKENI. The CDR3 DNA reads TGTGCCAGCTCATTCGGACAGGGGGCCACTGAAGCTTTCTTT. It translates to CASSFGQGATEAFF.

This clone was recorded only once. The rearrangement links TRBV3-1 (or the pseudogene TRBV3-2) to TRBJ2-3; TRBD2 matches 9 bases. Germline trimming cut 0 bases from V and 0 bases from J; bases unmatched to any gene: 4. Germline loops: CDR1 LGHDT, CDR2 YNNKEL (reference sequence). The CDR3 sequence is 17 residues long. In DNA form, the CDR3 reads TGTGCCAGCAGCCAAGATAATAGCGGGGGTAGCACAGATACGCAGTATTTT. This encodes CASSQDNSGGSTDTQYF.

As regards this clone: The sample carries other DNA sequences with the same CDR3. The genes are TRBV6-5 and TRBJ1-5; 8 nucleotides match TRBD1. The CDR3 runs 16 residues. With V trimmed by 4 bases and J by 7 bases, 12 bases remained unmatched. Per germline, CDR1 MNHEY and CDR2 SVGAGI. The CDR3 spells CASSLGIDRGRQPQHF. The CDR3 DNA is TGTGCCAGCAGTTTGGGCATAGACAGGGGTAGACAGCCCCAGCATTTT.

This clone came up once. This rearrangement joins TRBV6-2 or TRBV6-3 to TRBJ1-5; 7 bases align to TRBD1. V lost 2 bases, J lost 5 bases, and 6 bases stayed unmatched. CDR1 and CDR2 (germline): MNHEY, SVGEGT. The CDR3 spans 15 residues. The CDR3 nucleotides are TGTGCCAGCAGTTACCTGACAGGGTCTCATCAGCCCCAGCATTTT. It specifies CASSYLTGSHQPQHF.

This chain joins TRBV3-1 (or the pseudogene TRBV3-2) and TRBJ1-1; D is ambiguous. This CDR3 region has 14 residues. Germline V gene data show CDR1 as LGHDT and CDR2 as YNNKEL (reference sequence). V was cut by 8 bases and J by 4 bases, with 17 bases left in between. The CDR3 spells CASFVRTIPTEAFF. In DNA form, the CDR3 reads TGTGCCAGCTTTGTAAGGACTATCCCCACTGAAGCTTTCTTT.

The CDR3 loop reads CASSIMAGNNEQFF. CDR3 coding DNA: TGTGCCAGTAGTATCATGGCAGGGAACAATGAGCAGTTCTTC. The J gene is TRBJ2-1, the V gene TRBV19, with a weak D call TRBD1 (5 bases). V shed 3 bases and J shed 5 bases, with 11 bases lying between them. Germline loops: CDR1 LNHDA, CDR2 SQIVND (reference sequence). This CDR3 contains 14 residues.

This clone was found once. Here the CDR3 reads CASSQEESGENYGYTF. CDR3 DNA: TGTGCCAGCAGCCAAGAGGAGTCAGGGGAGAACTATGGCTACACCTTC. V gene TRBV14 combines with J gene TRBJ1-2, with D perhaps matching TRBD1 (6 bases). The V end was cut by 0 bases, the J end by 2 bases, with 13 bases between. The CDR3 runs 16 residues. Germline CDR1 SGHDN, CDR2 FVKESK.